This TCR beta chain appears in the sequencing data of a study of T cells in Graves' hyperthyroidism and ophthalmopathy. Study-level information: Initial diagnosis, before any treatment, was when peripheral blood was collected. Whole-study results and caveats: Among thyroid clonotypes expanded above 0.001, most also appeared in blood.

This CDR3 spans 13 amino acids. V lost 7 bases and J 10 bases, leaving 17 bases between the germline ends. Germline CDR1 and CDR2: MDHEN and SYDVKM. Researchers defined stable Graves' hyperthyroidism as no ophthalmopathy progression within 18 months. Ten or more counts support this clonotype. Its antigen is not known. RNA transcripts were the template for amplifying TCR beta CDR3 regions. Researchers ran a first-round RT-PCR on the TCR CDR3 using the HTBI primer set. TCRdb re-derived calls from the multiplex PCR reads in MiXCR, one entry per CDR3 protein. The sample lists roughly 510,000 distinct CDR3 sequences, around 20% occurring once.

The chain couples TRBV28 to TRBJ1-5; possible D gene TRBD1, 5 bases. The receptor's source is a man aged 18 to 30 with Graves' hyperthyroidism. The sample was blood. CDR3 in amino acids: CASMIGVQGPQHF. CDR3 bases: TGTGCCAGCATGATAGGGGTTCAAGGTCCCCAGCATTTT.